The clone carrying this TCR beta chain was counted at least ten times. As yet, its antigen is unknown. The template for TCR beta VDJ and CDR3 sequence profiling was genomic DNA. Using its own MiXCR run on the reads, TCRdb lists one record per CDR3 protein. The data show around 500,000 distinct CDR3 sequences, with roughly a third seen just once and 0.82% held by the top ten. These data belong to a study of CD8+CD57+ T cells in acquired aplastic anemia. The overall study: Mean DNA quantity obtained from sorted CD4+ and CD8+ cells was about 3 ug.

Study results and limitations: Patients showed no significant difference from controls in CD8+ Simpson's diversity. It was found that approximately 29 CD8+ CDR3 sequences were shared between patients and controls.

All patients picked for sequencing had shown, by flow cytometry, an expansion of CD8+CD57+ cells. Looked up from germline, CDR1 is DFQATT and CDR2 is SNEGSKA (reference sequence). The CDR3 consists of 14 residues. V dropped 0 bases and J dropped 9; count of bases not matched to a gene: 5. The sequenced material came from sorted CD4+, CD8+, or CD8+CD57+ T cells (not recorded which) from PBMCs. This receptor was obtained from a human donor with aplastic anemia. The chain is built from TRBV20-1 and TRBJ1-3; TRBD1 matches 10 bases. The CDR3 sequence is CSARERTGGVTIYF. CDR3 DNA sequence: TGCAGTGCTAGAGAGCGGACAGGGGGGGTCACCATATATTTT.